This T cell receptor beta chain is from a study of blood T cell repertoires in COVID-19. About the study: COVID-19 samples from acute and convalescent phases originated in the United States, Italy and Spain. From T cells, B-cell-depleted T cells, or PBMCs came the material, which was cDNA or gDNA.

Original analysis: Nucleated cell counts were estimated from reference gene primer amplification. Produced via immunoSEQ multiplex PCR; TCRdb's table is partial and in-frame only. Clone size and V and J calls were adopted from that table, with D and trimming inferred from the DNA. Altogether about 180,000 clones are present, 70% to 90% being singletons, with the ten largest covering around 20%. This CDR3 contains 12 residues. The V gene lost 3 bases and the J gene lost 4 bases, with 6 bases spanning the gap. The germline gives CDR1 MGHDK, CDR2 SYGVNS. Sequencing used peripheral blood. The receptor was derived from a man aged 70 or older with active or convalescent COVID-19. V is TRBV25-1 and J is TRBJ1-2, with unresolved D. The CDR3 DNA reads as TGTGCCAGCAGTGATAACAGCTATGGCTACACCTTC. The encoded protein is CASSDNSYGYTF.